Included here is one T cell receptor beta chain sequence, with context. The CDR3 consists of 12 residues. Per germline, CDR1 MDHEN and CDR2 SYDVKM. V was shortened by 6 bases and J by 9 bases, with 12 bases between the two germline ends. This table comes from immunoSEQ multiplex PCR, and its TCRdb copy is limited to in-frame clones, with some not included. This repertoire shows 150,000 to 170,000 clones, more than 75% found once; its top ten account for approximately 17%. This specimen belongs to a study of T cell responses to AZD1222 COVID-19 vaccine. This clonotype was sampled from an adult in good health. This sample comprised peripheral blood, obtained on day 0 of AZD1222 vaccination. This chain uses TRBV28 with TRBJ1-5; tentatively, D is TRBD1 (5 bases). The CDR3 bases are TGTGCCAGCAGCATCAGGGCCCGGCCCCAGCATTTT. Translating it yields CASSIRARPQHF.